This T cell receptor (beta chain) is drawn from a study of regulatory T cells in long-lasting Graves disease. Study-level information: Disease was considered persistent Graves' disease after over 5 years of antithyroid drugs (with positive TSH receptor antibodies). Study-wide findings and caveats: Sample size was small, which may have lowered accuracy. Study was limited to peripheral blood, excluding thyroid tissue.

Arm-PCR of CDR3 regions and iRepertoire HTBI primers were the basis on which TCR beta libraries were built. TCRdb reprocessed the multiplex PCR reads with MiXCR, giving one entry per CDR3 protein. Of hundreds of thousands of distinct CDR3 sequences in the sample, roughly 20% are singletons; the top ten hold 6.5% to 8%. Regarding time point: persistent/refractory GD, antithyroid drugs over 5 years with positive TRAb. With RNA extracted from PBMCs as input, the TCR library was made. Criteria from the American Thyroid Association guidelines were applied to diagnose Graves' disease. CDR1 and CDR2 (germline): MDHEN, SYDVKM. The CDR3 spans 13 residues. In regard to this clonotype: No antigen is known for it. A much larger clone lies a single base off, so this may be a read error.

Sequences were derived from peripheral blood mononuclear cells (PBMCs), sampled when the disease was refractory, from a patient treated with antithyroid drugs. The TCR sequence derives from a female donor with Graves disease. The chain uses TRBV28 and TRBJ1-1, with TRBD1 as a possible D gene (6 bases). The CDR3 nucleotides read TGTGCCAGCAGTTTTGATCAGGGGACTGAAGCTCTCTTT. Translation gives CASSFDQGTEALF.